This T cell receptor (beta chain) was found in a study of blood T cell repertoires in COVID-19. Between the trimmed V and J ends, which lost 0 bases and 4 bases, there was a span of 14 bases. The CDR3 consists of 16 residues. The germline V gene has CDR1 LNHNV and CDR2 YYDKDF (reference sequence). This table comes from immunoSEQ multiplex PCR, and its TCRdb copy is limited to in-frame clones, with some not included. The sample contains 100,000 to 150,000 clones, roughly 87% of which appear only once. The sample consisted of peripheral blood. The TCR sequence derives from a human donor in a cohort sampled during active COVID-19. The V call is TRBV15, the J call TRBJ2-3; no clear D. In nucleotides, the CDR3 is TGTGCCACCAGCAGAGATCGTGCTAGAATCCCAGATACGCAGTATTTT. Amino acids: CATSRDRARIPDTQYF.